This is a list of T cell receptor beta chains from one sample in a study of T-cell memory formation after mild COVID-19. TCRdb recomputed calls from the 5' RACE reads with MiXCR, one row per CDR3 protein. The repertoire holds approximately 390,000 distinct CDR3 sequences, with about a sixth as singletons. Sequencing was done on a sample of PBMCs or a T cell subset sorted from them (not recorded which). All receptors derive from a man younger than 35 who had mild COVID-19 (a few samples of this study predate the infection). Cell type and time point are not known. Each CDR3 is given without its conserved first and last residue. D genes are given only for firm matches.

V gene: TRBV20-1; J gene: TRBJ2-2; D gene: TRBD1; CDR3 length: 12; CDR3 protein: SAQTGGDTGELF
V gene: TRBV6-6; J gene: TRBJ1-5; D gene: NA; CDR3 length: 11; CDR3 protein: AARASSNQPQH
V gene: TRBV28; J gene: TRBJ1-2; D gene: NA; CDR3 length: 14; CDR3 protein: ASSFTGKTPNYGYT
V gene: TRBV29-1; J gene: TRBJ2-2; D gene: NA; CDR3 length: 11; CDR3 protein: SAKGAGTGELF
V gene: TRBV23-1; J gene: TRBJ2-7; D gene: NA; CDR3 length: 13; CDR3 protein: ASSQGDGLSYEQY
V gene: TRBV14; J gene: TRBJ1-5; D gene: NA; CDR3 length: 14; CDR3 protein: ASSQARWGPGQPQH
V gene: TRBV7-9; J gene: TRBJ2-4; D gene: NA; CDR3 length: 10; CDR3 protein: ASSPEDSPGT
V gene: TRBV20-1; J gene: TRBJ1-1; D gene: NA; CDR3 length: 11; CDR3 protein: SARGAGRTEAF
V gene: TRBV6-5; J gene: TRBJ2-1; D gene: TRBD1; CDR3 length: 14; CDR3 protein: ASSGGGQGPLHEQF
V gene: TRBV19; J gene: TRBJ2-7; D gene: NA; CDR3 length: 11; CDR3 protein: ASSTGAGDEQY